The clone carrying this T cell receptor (beta chain) was counted a few times. The sample is drawn from a study of regulatory T cells in long-lasting Graves disease. Trimming removed 4 bases from V and 7 bases from J; junction bases left unmatched: 7. Germline V gene data show CDR1 as SQVTM and CDR2 as ANQGSEA. The CDR3 runs 14 residues. TCR beta libraries were built with iRepertoire HTBI primers and Arm-PCR of CDR3 regions. TCRdb reanalysed the multiplex PCR reads using MiXCR and keeps one entry per CDR3 protein. The table records 550,000 to 600,000 distinct CDR3 sequences, about 15% of them present only once. Time point described: newly diagnosed GD, antithyroid drugs for less than 3 months. Extracted PBMC RNA gave rise to the TCR library. These sequences were also reported in another study, on T cells in Graves' hyperthyroidism and ophthalmopathy.

This clonotype was sampled from a man aged 18-30 years with Graves disease. Sequencing used peripheral blood mononuclear cells (PBMCs), obtained at new diagnosis, from a patient treated with antithyroid drugs. V usage is TRBV29-1 and J usage is TRBJ1-5; 10 bases align to TRBD1. CDR3 DNA sequence: TGCAGCGTTGTGACAGGGGGCTCCGGGCAGCCCCAGCATTTT. Residues: CSVVTGGSGQPQHF.